This paragraph reports one T cell receptor beta chain. Using immunoSEQ multiplex PCR, the repertoire was profiled, and TCRdb retains in-frame clones only, with some absent. The sample lists fewer than 25,000 clones; 80% to 85% were seen once. This specimen belongs to a study of control samples from healthy donors and cancer patients. The V end was cut by 0 bases, the J end by 2 bases, with 5 bases between. The V gene's germline CDR1 is LGHNA and CDR2 YNFKEQ. The CDR3 is 13 amino acids. The chain carries TRBV4-2 and TRBJ2-7; D may be TRBD1 (5 bases). Sequencing was done on a sample of PBMCs. The receptor was derived from a man older than 75 with head and neck cancer. CDR3 DNA sequence: TGTGCCAGCAGCCAAGACAGGGCCTACGAGCAGTACTTC. Its translation: CASSQDRAYEQYF.